The 25 T cell receptor beta chains listed next were all sequenced from one sample in a study of blood T cells in healthy people across ages. Primed by a sample-barcoded 5' primer and a J-beta primer mix, a second PCR proceeded for roughly 7 to 11 cycles. TCRdb recomputed calls from the 5' RACE reads with MiXCR, one row per CDR3 protein. The sample holds under 2 million distinct CDR3 sequences, about 35% seen once. The material sequenced was blood. The receptor source for this set is a woman under 40 in good health.

In this sample, this clonotype turned up a few times. V is TRBV25-1 and J is TRBJ2-7, with 7 positions matching TRBD2. The CDR3 spans 16 residues. Per the germline V gene, CDR1 is MGHDK and CDR2 is SYGVNS. The V gene end was trimmed by 6 bases and the J gene end by 2 bases; junction bases not matched to a gene: 13. The CDR3 loop is CASSPKGGSRTYEQYF. For the CDR3, the DNA is TGTGCCAGCAGCCCGAAGGGCGGGAGTAGAACCTACGAGCAGTACTTC.

This chain's CDR3 is CAWIRGQGVSYEQYF. The CDR3 DNA reads TGTGCCTGGATCCGCGGACAGGGGGTTTCCTACGAGCAGTACTTC. V usage is TRBV30 and J usage is TRBJ2-7, with 10 nucleotides matching TRBD1. The CDR3 is 15 amino acids. Looked up from germline, CDR1 is GTSNPN and CDR2 is SVGIG (reference sequence). Trimming at V came to 4 bases and at J to 1 base, leaving 7 bases not matched to a gene.

The chain joins TRBV20-1 to TRBJ1-1, with D unclear. Germline V gives CDR1 DFQATT, CDR2 SNEGSKA (reference sequence). The CDR3 runs 15 residues. Trimming stripped 0 bases from V and 5 bases from J, with 16 bases between. The CDR3 sequence is CSARDFSARRTEAFF. The CDR3 DNA sequence: TGCAGTGCTAGAGATTTCTCGGCCCGGAGGACTGAAGCTTTCTTT.

The chain combines TRBV28 with TRBJ2-1; no clear D. The germline V gene has CDR1 MDHEN and CDR2 SYDVKM. With 2 bases removed from V and 10 bases from J, the gap between germline ends came to 15 bases. The CDR3 extends over 14 amino acids. CDR3 DNA: TGTGCCAGCAGTTTACGGCTCAACTCCTACGAGCAGTTCTTC. Translation: CASSLRLNSYEQFF.

This clonotype was detected a few times. CDR3 DNA sequence: TGTGCCAGCAGCCCTCTCCTAATCGGCACAGATACGCAGTATTTT. Translating it yields CASSPLLIGTDTQYF. V gene TRBV11-2 combines with J gene TRBJ2-3; D is undetermined. This CDR3 contains 15 residues. V lost 5 bases and J 1 base, leaving 13 bases between the germline ends. From germline, CDR1 is SGHAT and CDR2 FQNNGV.

This clonotype was picked up a small number of times. The rearrangement joins TRBV20-1 to TRBJ1-2; 7 nucleotides agree with TRBD1. This CDR3 has 15 amino acids. CDR1 is DFQATT, CDR2 SNEGSKA, per germline (reference sequence). V trimming: 1 base; J trimming: 6 bases; junction bases outside the gene matches: 11. CDR3 nucleotides: TGCAGTGCTAGAGGTACCGCGGACAGGAGGGATGGCTACACCTTC. It is translated as CSARGTADRRDGYTF.

This chain links TRBV12-3 or TRBV12-4 with TRBJ1-2, with D hard to call. The CDR3 spans 12 residues. The germline V and J ends were trimmed by 6 bases and 8 bases, with 13 bases remaining between them. CDR3 sequence (DNA): TGTGCCAGCAGGGACGGGTATCGGGGCTACACCTTC. It codes for CASRDGYRGYTF.

This clonotype has just a few counts. The J gene is TRBJ2-1, the V gene TRBV5-1; D is ambiguous. Trimming removed 5 bases from V and 3 bases from J, with 9 bases in between. CDR3 length: 13 amino acids. Germline CDR1 and CDR2: SGHRS and YFSETQ. CDR3 bases: TGCGCCAGCAGAATAGGTGACTACAATGAGCAGTTCTTC. It encodes CASRIGDYNEQFF.

In its sample, this clonotype was seen a few times. The chain couples TRBV27 to TRBJ2-3; TRBD1 matches 10 bases. Germline trimming cut 4 bases from V and 5 bases from J; bases unmatched to any gene: 6. The germline gives CDR1 MNHEY, CDR2 SMNVEV (reference sequence). The CDR3 spans 15 residues. In DNA, the CDR3 is TGTGCCAGCAGTTGGCGACAGGGGGCGAGAGATACGCAGTATTTT. Translation: CASSWRQGARDTQYF.

The chain is built from TRBV28 and TRBJ2-7; weak D call: TRBD1 (6 bases). From germline, CDR1 is MDHEN and CDR2 SYDVKM. The CDR3 has 15 residues. Trimming left V 5 bases short and J 5 bases short, with 19 bases between. CDR3 region: CASSATPRGWNEQYF. The CDR3 DNA reads as TGTGCCAGCAGTGCGACGCCCAGGGGTTGGAACGAGCAGTACTTC. Full variable domain (outside the CDR3, taken from reference TRBV28 and TRBJ2-7): DVKVTQSSRYLVKRTGEKVFLECVQDMDHENMFWYRQDPGLGLRLIYFSYDVKMKEKGDIPEGYSVSREKKERFSLILESASTNQTSMYLCASSATPRGWNEQYFGPGTRLTVT.

This clonotype has a count of ten or more. V and J are TRBV7-9 and TRBJ2-7; TRBD2 might be the D (5 bases). CDR3 length: 13 amino acids. The germline gives CDR1 SEHNR, CDR2 FQNEAQ (reference sequence). V lost 1 base to trimming and J lost 7 bases, with 11 bases between them. CDR3 nucleotide sequence: TGTGCCAGCAGCTTAGAGGCAAGGGAGGAGCAGTACTTC. Amino acids: CASSLEAREEQYF.

At least ten counts were recorded for this clonotype. This chain joins TRBV4-2 and TRBJ1-1; no reliable D call. The V end was cut by 0 bases, the J end by 4 bases, with 0 bases between. This CDR3 spans 11 amino acids. The germline V gene has CDR1 LGHNA and CDR2 YNFKEQ. For the CDR3, the DNA is TGTGCCAGCAGCCAAGACACTGAAGCTTTCTTT. Translation gives CASSQDTEAFF.

The chain links TRBV20-1 to TRBJ1-2; 8 bases map to TRBD1. Germline CDR1 and CDR2: DFQATT and SNEGSKA (reference sequence). After removal of 3 bases from V and 4 bases from J, the junction contained 10 bases not matched to a gene. The CDR3 contains 15 residues. The CDR3 bases are TGCAGTGCTAGTGTTCGACAGGGGAGTCTCTATGGCTACACCTTC. Translated: CSASVRQGSLYGYTF.

This clonotype came up a few times. The chain couples TRBV27 to TRBJ2-7; TRBD1 might be the D (6 bases). Germline V gene data show CDR1 as MNHEY and CDR2 as SMNVEV (reference sequence). This CDR3 is built from 16 residues. V was pared by 2 bases and J by 2 bases, with 16 bases between. The CDR3 DNA reads as TGTGCCAGCAGTTTAAGAACAGGGACGACCCCCTACGAGCAGTACTTC. It encodes CASSLRTGTTPYEQYF.

The J gene is TRBJ1-1, the V gene TRBV9, with D possibly matching TRBD1 (6 bases). Trimming removed 3 bases from V and 3 bases from J, with 15 bases in between. Germline CDR1 reads SGDLS; CDR2 reads YYNGEE. The CDR3 sequence is 15 residues long. In nucleotides, the CDR3 is TGTGCCAGCAGCGAGGGGGGGGGCGCGTACACTGAAGCTTTCTTT. The encoded protein is CASSEGGGAYTEAFF.

The rearrangement links TRBV20-1 to TRBJ2-4, with 9 positions matching TRBD1. Germline values: CDR1 DFQATT, CDR2 SNEGSKA (reference sequence). Losses at the gene ends were 5 bases for V and 0 bases for J; bases not matched to a gene: 11. The CDR3 contains 17 residues. The CDR3 DNA sequence: TGCAGTGCTTTTTTGGGACAGGGCAGCGGAGCCAAAAACATTCAGTACTTC. Its translation: CSAFLGQGSGAKNIQYF.

Regarding this clonotype: Since a much larger clone is just one base distant, this may be a read error. The chain recombines TRBV10-3 with TRBJ2-1; TRBD2 agrees at 9 bases. The CDR3 is 15 residues long. CDR1 is ENHRY and CDR2 is SYGVKD in the germline V gene. V dropped 6 bases and J dropped 6; count of bases not matched to a gene: 9. CDR3 nucleotide sequence: TGTGCCATCAGACCTCTAGCGGGATGTAGCAATGAGCAGTTCTTC. Its protein product is CAIRPLAGCSNEQFF.

This clonotype turned up a few times. The chain links TRBV7-6 to TRBJ2-3; 8 nucleotides match TRBD1. V lost 2 bases and J lost 0; bases outside the gene matches: 4. The germline gives CDR1 SGHVS, CDR2 FNYEAQ. The CDR3 contains 16 residues. Here the CDR3 reads CASSLQDRESTDTQYF. In DNA form, the CDR3 reads TGTGCCAGCAGCTTACAGGACAGGGAAAGCACAGATACGCAGTATTTT.

There are a few counts of this clonotype. V is TRBV2 and J is TRBJ2-1, with D maybe TRBD1 (5 bases). The CDR3 loop spans 16 amino acids. Germline V gene lookup returns CDR1 SNHLY and CDR2 FYNNEI. V lost 0 bases and J 3 bases, leaving 12 bases between the germline ends. CDR3 nucleotides: TGTGCCAGCAGTGAAGCGCTTCCCAGGGACTACAATGAGCAGTTCTTC. Amino acids: CASSEALPRDYNEQFF.

This clonotype is a singleton in its sample. The V gene is TRBV9, the J gene TRBJ2-3, with a possible D match to TRBD2 (5 bases). Germline V gene sequence: CDR1 SGDLS, CDR2 YYNGEE. CDR3 length: 16 amino acids. Trimming pared 3 bases from V and 2 bases from J, leaving 16 bases between. The DNA for the CDR3 is TGTGCCAGCAGCGCCCGAGAGGGTAGAGTCACAGATACGCAGTATTTT. As protein: CASSAREGRVTDTQYF. The whole variable domain, remainder taken from reference TRBV9 and TRBJ2-3, is DSGVTQTPKHLITATGQRVTLRCSPRSGDLSVYWYQQSLDQGLQFLIQYYNGEERAKGNILERFSAQQFPDLHSELNLSSLELGDSALYFCASSAREGRVTDTQYFGPGTRLTVL.

The chain links TRBV7-3 to TRBJ2-5, with D hard to call. The CDR3 totals 16 residues. Trimming shortened V by 5 bases and J by 0 bases, and 16 bases separated the two germline ends. Per germline, CDR1 SGHTA and CDR2 FQGTGA. The CDR3: CASSPGLQSYQETQYF. The CDR3 coding sequence is TGTGCCAGCAGCCCTGGATTGCAATCTTACCAAGAGACCCAGTACTTC. Together with reference TRBV7-3 and TRBJ2-5, the CDR3 gives the full variable domain: GAGVSQTPSNKVTEKGKYVELRCDPISGHTALYWYRQSLGQGPEFLIYFQGTGAADDSGLPNDRFFAVRPEGSVSTLKIQRTERGDSAVYLCASSPGLQSYQETQYFGPGTRLLVL.

This clonotype was observed a few times. This rearrangement joins TRBV20-1 to TRBJ1-2; D remains ambiguous. Looked up from germline, CDR1 is DFQATT and CDR2 is SNEGSKA (reference sequence). The CDR3 is 14 amino acids. Trimming took off 2 bases at V and 4 bases at J, with 14 bases between the two ends. The CDR3 nucleotides are TGCAGTGCTAGATTTCGACTTTCTCCCTATGGCTACACCTTC. This translates into CSARFRLSPYGYTF.

This clonotype turned up a few times. V usage is TRBV5-6 and J usage is TRBJ1-2; 7 nucleotides match TRBD1. This CDR3 region has 14 residues. Germline V gene data show CDR1 as SGHDT and CDR2 as YYEEEE. Unmatched junction bases numbered 9, after V lost 4 bases and J lost 6 bases. DNA of the CDR3: TGTGCCAGCAGCCGTTACGGGACAGTAAATGGCTACACCTTC. The encoded protein is CASSRYGTVNGYTF.

In this sample, this clonotype turned up many times. The chain links TRBV5-1 to TRBJ2-7, with 10 bases aligning to TRBD1. The germline V gene has CDR1 SGHRS and CDR2 YFSETQ. The CDR3 runs to 15 residues. J gave up 3 bases and V 4 bases, and 7 bases lay outside the gene matches. The CDR3 coding sequence is TGCGCCAGCAGCATTGGGACAGGGGTCATCTACGAGCAGTACTTC. This encodes CASSIGTGVIYEQYF.

The V call is TRBV7-8, the J call TRBJ2-5; 11 bases are shared with TRBD2. The CDR3 consists of 18 residues. Trimming at V came to 5 bases and at J to 5 bases, leaving 16 bases not matched to a gene. Germline-derived CDR1 and CDR2 are SGHVS and FQNEAQ. CDR3 protein: CASSPHRTSGRETETQYF. DNA for the CDR3: TGTGCCAGCAGCCCCCACCGAACTAGCGGGAGAGAAACGGAGACCCAGTACTTC.